This T cell receptor (beta chain) comes out of a study of blood T cell repertoires in COVID-19. TCRdb keeps only in-frame clones here, not all; method: immunoSEQ multiplex PCR. The sample includes around 270,000 clones, around nine tenths seen only once; the top ten take about 4.6%. Germline V gene data show CDR1 as SGHDN and CDR2 as FVKESK. Trimming took 3 bases from V and 8 from J; bases not matched to a gene: 7. CDR3 size: 14 residues. The V and J genes are TRBV14 and TRBJ1-2, with TRBD1 matching over 9 bases. Sequencing used peripheral blood. The receptor's source is a middle-aged man with acute or convalescent COVID-19. CDR3 coding DNA: TGTGCCAGCAGCCACATAGACAGGGGGAGAGGCTACACCTTC. It yields the protein CASSHIDRGRGYTF. The entire variable domain, with the rest obtained from reference TRBV14 and TRBJ1-2, is as follows: EAGVTQFPSHSVIEKGQTVTLRCDPISGHDNLYWYRRVMGKEIKFLLHFVKESKQDESGMPNNRFLAERTGGTYSTLKVQPAELEDSGVYFCASSHIDRGRGYTFGSGTRLTVV.